Following are 31 T cell receptor beta chains from one sample sequenced in a study of T-cell reconstitution after alpha-beta-depleted transplantation in children. TCRbeta library construction was performed incorporating unique molecular identifiers. TCRdb independently ran MiXCR on the PCR reads; one entry per CDR3 protein. The table lists hundreds of thousands of distinct CDR3 sequences, over 9.5% of them singletons, with less than 5% in the top ten. The sequencing used PBMCs from the stem cell graft donor, collected from the stem cell graft. The source is a human donor who donated a stem cell graft to a child with acute myeloid leukemia.

This clonotype was seen only a few times. V gene TRBV7-3 combines with J gene TRBJ2-1; TRBD1 might be the D (7 bases). CDR3 length: 17 residues. Germline CDR1 reads SGHTA; CDR2 reads FQGTGA. Trimming left V 0 bases short and J 2 bases short, with 14 bases between. The CDR3 is CASSLTPGGTAYNEQFF. The CDR3 bases are TGTGCCAGCAGCTTAACCCCGGGCGGGACAGCCTACAATGAGCAGTTCTTC. Full variable domain (remainder filled in from reference TRBV7-3 and TRBJ2-1): GAGVSQTPSNKVTEKGKYVELRCDPISGHTALYWYRQSLGQGPEFLIYFQGTGAADDSGLPNDRFFAVRPEGSVSTLKIQRTERGDSAVYLCASSLTPGGTAYNEQFFGPGTRLTVL.

The sample holds many counts of this clonotype. The chain is built from TRBV6-2 or TRBV6-3 and TRBJ2-3; 7 positions agree with TRBD2. CDR1 is MNHEY and CDR2 is SVGEGT in the germline V gene. The CDR3 consists of 13 residues. V was clipped by 7 bases and J by 2 bases; unmatched bases: 3. The CDR3 bases are TGTGCCAGCACTCGGGACTACACAGATACGCAGTATTTT. It encodes CASTRDYTDTQYF.

This clonotype was recorded many times. The chain joins TRBV20-1 to TRBJ2-2; no clear D gene. V dropped 0 bases and J dropped 7 bases, with 15 bases sitting between them. CDR3 length: 15 residues. Germline assignment: CDR1 DFQATT and CDR2 SNEGSKA (reference sequence). CDR3 amino acids: CSARESRLIHGELFF. In DNA, the CDR3 is TGCAGTGCTAGAGAGTCCAGGTTAATTCACGGGGAGCTGTTTTTT.

This clonotype was detected many times. The chain combines TRBV12-3 or TRBV12-4 with TRBJ2-3; 7 nucleotides align to TRBD1. This CDR3 region has 15 residues. V trimming: 0 bases; J trimming: 3 bases; junction bases outside the gene matches: 3. The CDR3 sequence is CASSLAGQKTDTQYF. In DNA form, the CDR3 reads TGTGCCAGCAGTTTAGCGGGACAGAAGACAGATACGCAGTATTTT.

The V gene is TRBV14, the J gene TRBJ1-2, with D perhaps matching TRBD1 (5 bases). The CDR3 has 14 amino acids. Trimming removed 0 bases at V and 6 bases at J, with 11 bases between. Germline CDR1 is SGHDN and CDR2 is FVKESK. The CDR3 bases are TGTGCCAGCAGCCAAGACTGGCAGGGCCATGGCTACACCTTC. Protein: CASSQDWQGHGYTF.

This clonotype has a count of ten or more. The chain combines TRBV7-3 with TRBJ2-7; TRBD2 agrees at 12 bases. The V gene's germline CDR1 is SGHTA and CDR2 FQGTGA. Trimming removed 5 bases from V and 7 bases from J; junction bases left unmatched: 6. The CDR3 length is 14 residues. Here the CDR3 reads CASSLAGGPGEQYF. The CDR3, as DNA: TGTGCCAGCAGCCTAGCGGGAGGGCCCGGAGAGCAGTACTTC. The full variable domain, rest sourced from reference TRBV7-3 and TRBJ2-7, is GAGVSQTPSNKVTEKGKYVELRCDPISGHTALYWYRQSLGQGPEFLIYFQGTGAADDSGLPNDRFFAVRPEGSVSTLKIQRTERGDSAVYLCASSLAGGPGEQYFGPGTRLTVT.

V gene TRBV7-2 combines with J gene TRBJ1-2; 7 bases line up with TRBD1. V lost 4 bases to trimming and J lost 6 bases; unmatched junction nucleotides: 11. The CDR3 loop spans 15 amino acids. Germline V gene data show CDR1 as SGHTA and CDR2 as FQGNSA. The CDR3: CASSSPGPRGNGYTF. The CDR3 bases are TGTGCCAGCAGCTCCCCGGGACCCAGGGGGAATGGCTACACCTTC. The whole variable domain, filled in from reference TRBV7-2 and TRBJ1-2, reads GAGVSQSPSNKVTEKGKDVELRCDPISGHTALYWYRQSLGQGLEFLIYFQGNSAPDKSGLPSDRFSAERTGGSVSTLTIQRTQQEDSAVYLCASSSPGPRGNGYTFGSGTRLTVV.

The table lists this clonotype with a few counts. The rearrangement uses TRBV20-1 and TRBJ2-5; TRBD2 matches 14 bases. J was trimmed by 5 bases and V by 5 bases; bases with no gene match: 7. CDR1 and CDR2 from the germline V gene are DFQATT and SNEGSKA (reference sequence). The CDR3 has 15 residues. This chain's CDR3 is CSAYGTSGSRETQYF. CDR3 coding DNA: TGCAGTGCTTATGGGACTAGCGGGAGTAGGGAGACCCAGTACTTC.

This clonotype was seen ten or more times. The gene calls are TRBV2 and TRBJ2-6; unclear D gene. Germline V gene lookup returns CDR1 SNHLY and CDR2 FYNNEI. The V and J ends lost 8 bases and 2 bases respectively, with 13 bases between them. The CDR3 contains 15 residues. The CDR3 nucleotides read TGTGCCAGCGAAGGGAATCCCCCTGGGGCCAACGTCCTGACTTTC. It yields the protein CASEGNPPGANVLTF.

This clonotype came up many times. This chain connects TRBV29-1 to TRBJ2-1, with 7 bases identical to TRBD2. This CDR3 is 16 amino acids long. Looked up from germline, CDR1 is SQVTM and CDR2 is ANQGSEA. V shed 4 bases, J shed 7 bases, and the junction held 16 bases outside the gene matches. CDR3 region: CSVGPTSLRVANEQFF. The CDR3 DNA reads TGCAGCGTTGGGCCGACTAGCCTCCGGGTGGCGAATGAGCAGTTCTTC.

This clonotype was seen many times. This sequence joins TRBV18 and TRBJ2-2; a weak D match, TRBD1 (5 bases). Per germline, CDR1 KGHSH and CDR2 LQKENI. V lost 3 bases and J 6 bases, leaving 17 bases between the germline ends. The CDR3 runs to 16 residues. CDR3 DNA sequence: TGTGCCAGCTCACCGGGTCGGACAAATTTAGCCGGGGAGCTGTTTTTT. This translates into CASSPGRTNLAGELFF. Full variable domain (missing parts from reference TRBV18 and TRBJ2-2): NAGVMQNPRHLVRRRGQEARLRCSPMKGHSHVYWYRQLPEEGLKFMVYLQKENIIDESGMPKERFSAEFPKEGPSILRIQQVVRGDSAAYFCASSPGRTNLAGELFFGEGSRLTVL.

The CDR3 DNA is TGTGCCAGCAGTTTCGACCCTAGCGGAACTAACTACGAGCAGTACTTC. It is translated as CASSFDPSGTNYEQYF. This chain uses TRBV7-8 with TRBJ2-7, with 7 bases that match TRBD2. In germline, CDR1 is SGHVS, CDR2 FQNEAQ. The CDR3 extends over 16 amino acids. The trim removed 6 bases at V and 3 bases at J, leaving 14 bases unmatched.

The genes are TRBV12-3 or TRBV12-4 and TRBJ1-4; D unclear. The CDR3 extends over 13 amino acids. Trimming took 5 bases from V and 3 from J, leaving 7 bases between them. In DNA, the CDR3 is TGTGCCAGCAGTCTTTACCCTAATGAAAAACTGTTTTTT. It translates to CASSLYPNEKLFF.

This chain links TRBV12-3 or TRBV12-4 with TRBJ2-7; D possibly uses TRBD1 or TRBD2 (6 bases each). The length of the CDR3 is 12 residues. V lost 1 base, J lost 8 bases, and 9 bases lay in between. DNA for the CDR3: TGTGCCAGCAGTTTAGGAGGGGGGCAGCAGTACTTC. Translation: CASSLGGGQQYF.

This clonotype was seen repeatedly, ten times or more. The chain is built from TRBV5-1 and TRBJ2-7; 10 bases agree with TRBD1. V lost 4 bases, J lost 6 bases, and 10 bases stayed unmatched. The CDR3 covers 15 residues. Germline values: CDR1 SGHRS, CDR2 YFSETQ. CDR3 loop: CASSIGTGAPLEQYF. In DNA, the CDR3 is TGCGCCAGCAGCATAGGGACAGGGGCTCCCCTCGAGCAGTACTTC.

This chain connects TRBV30 to TRBJ2-2; D is undetermined. V lost 0 bases and J lost 4, with 9 bases in between. CDR1 and CDR2 (germline): GTSNPN, SVGIG (reference sequence). The CDR3 consists of 14 residues. The CDR3 is CAWSVQRGTGELFF. CDR3 DNA: TGTGCCTGGAGTGTACAGCGAGGCACCGGGGAGCTGTTTTTT.

In its sample, this clonotype was seen many times. The chain joins TRBV5-1 to TRBJ2-1, with 9 bases matching TRBD2. CDR3 length equals 16 residues. With 4 bases clipped from V and 0 bases from J, the junction kept 5 bases outside the gene matches. The germline V gene encodes CDR1 SGHRS and CDR2 YFSETQ. The CDR3 protein is CASSDGLASSYNEQFF. The CDR3 nucleotides are TGCGCCAGCAGCGATGGACTAGCGAGCTCCTACAATGAGCAGTTCTTC.

Regarding this clonotype: A read error is possible here, since a much larger clone lies one base away. DNA for the CDR3: TGTGCCAGCAGCTTGATCAGTCCCGGGGAGCTGTTTTTT. Translated, it gives CASSLISPGELFF. The genes are TRBV11-1 and TRBJ2-2; D unclear. Deletions cut 3 bases from V and 6 bases from J, with 8 bases between. There are 13 residues in the CDR3. Germline CDR1 reads SGHAT; CDR2 reads FQDESV (reference sequence).

This sequence joins TRBV20-1 and TRBJ1-5; D call uncertain. V was clipped by 3 bases and J by 2 bases, with 11 bases between them. Germline assignment: CDR1 DFQATT and CDR2 SNEGSKA (reference sequence). The CDR3 sequence is 14 residues long. This chain's CDR3 is CSASYSVGNQPQHF. In DNA form, the CDR3 reads TGCAGTGCTAGTTATTCGGTGGGCAATCAGCCCCAGCATTTT.

J is TRBJ2-1 and V is TRBV4-3, with 11 positions matching TRBD2. The CDR3 sequence is 15 residues long. Losses at the gene ends were 4 bases for V and 7 bases for J; bases not matched to a gene: 6. Germline CDR1 reads LGHNA; CDR2 reads YSLEER. The CDR3 protein is CASSLWLAGGNEQFF. In DNA, the CDR3 is TGCGCCAGCAGCCTGTGGCTAGCGGGAGGAAATGAGCAGTTCTTC.

V usage is TRBV20-1 and J usage is TRBJ2-7; D may be TRBD2 (5 bases). The CDR3 covers 16 residues. The V end was cut by 0 bases, the J end by 1 base, with 16 bases between. Germline CDR1 reads DFQATT; CDR2 reads SNEGSKA (reference sequence). CDR3 region: CSAREWGSATSYEQYF. The CDR3 DNA is TGCAGTGCTAGAGAGTGGGGTAGCGCGACATCCTACGAGCAGTACTTC.

The rearrangement joins TRBV28 to TRBJ2-7; unclear D gene. V lost 3 bases, J lost 5 bases, and 23 bases lay in between. The CDR3 contains 17 residues. In germline, CDR1 is MDHEN, CDR2 SYDVKM. This CDR3 reads CASSLTGDGLSFHEQYF. CDR3 bases: TGTGCCAGCAGTTTGACCGGAGATGGGCTTTCCTTCCACGAGCAGTACTTC.

This clonotype was detected only a few times. The V and J genes are TRBV12-3 or TRBV12-4 and TRBJ1-4, with D tentatively TRBD1 (6 bases). Trimming removed 3 bases at V and 0 bases at J, with 11 bases between. The CDR3 is made up of 16 amino acids. Here the CDR3 reads CASSFGGRATNEKLFF. The CDR3 coding sequence is TGTGCCAGCAGTTTCGGGGGCCGTGCAACTAATGAAAAACTGTTTTTT.

This clonotype was counted many times. The chain has TRBV20-1 and TRBJ2-7, with 7 bases aligning to TRBD1. This CDR3 has 13 residues. CDR1 and CDR2 (germline): DFQATT, SNEGSKA (reference sequence). V lost 3 bases to trimming and J lost 0 bases; unmatched junction nucleotides: 2. The CDR3 reads CSARRTGSYEQYF. CDR3 DNA: TGCAGTGCTAGGCGGACAGGCTCCTACGAGCAGTACTTC.

The table lists this clonotype with many counts. V is TRBV10-3 and J is TRBJ2-3; possibly TRBD1 for D (6 bases). V was pared by 10 bases and J by 3 bases, with 14 bases between. The CDR3 has 13 amino acids. Germline CDR1 reads ENHRY; CDR2 reads SYGVKD. This CDR3 is CATSTGWTDTQYF. The CDR3 coding sequence is TGTGCCACGTCAACAGGGTGGACAGATACGCAGTATTTT.

The chain combines TRBV20-1 with TRBJ2-7; 8 bases line up with TRBD1. This CDR3 contains 15 residues. Germline-derived CDR1 and CDR2 are DFQATT and SNEGSKA (reference sequence). V lost 6 bases to trimming and J lost 1 base; unmatched junction nucleotides: 11. The CDR3: CSAAPGTGASYEQYF. The DNA of the CDR3 is TGCAGTGCCGCACCGGGGACAGGAGCTTCCTACGAGCAGTACTTC.

The rearrangement joins TRBV3-1 to TRBJ2-7; the match to TRBD1 covers 7 bases. Germline V gene sequence: CDR1 LGHDT, CDR2 YNNKEL (reference sequence). The CDR3 extends over 15 amino acids. V gave up 3 bases and J gave up 4 bases; unmatched junction bases: 9. The CDR3 sequence: CASSHTQGNLYEQYF. CDR3 in DNA: TGTGCCAGCAGCCATACACAGGGGAATTTATACGAGCAGTACTTC.

V usage is TRBV18 and J usage is TRBJ2-3; 10 bases align to TRBD2. V shed 3 bases and J 4 bases; nucleotides not matched to a gene: 4. CDR3 length: 15 amino acids. Germline CDR1 reads KGHSH; CDR2 reads LQKENI. CDR3 DNA: TGTGCCAGCTCACCTGGACTAGCGGACGCAGATACGCAGTATTTT. It translates to CASSPGLADADTQYF.

The J gene is TRBJ1-5, the V gene TRBV20-1, with 8 bases lining up with TRBD1. Trimming removed 2 bases from V and 11 bases from J; junction bases left unmatched: 14. This CDR3 region has 15 residues. Germline CDR1 DFQATT, CDR2 SNEGSKA (reference sequence). The CDR3 is CSARSDRAKFSSQHF. The CDR3 DNA is TGCAGTGCTAGATCGGACAGGGCGAAATTTTCGTCCCAGCATTTT.

This clonotype is a singleton in its sample. Its ends do not fully match the called genes, so a read error is possible. The J gene is TRBJ2-1, the V gene TRBV30; D is ambiguous. Looked up from germline, CDR1 is GTSNPN and CDR2 is SVGIG (reference sequence). CDR3 length equals 13 residues. The CDR3 DNA follows: TGTGCCTGGAGTTTACATGGAACGAATGAGCATTTCTTC. Amino acid sequence: CAWSLHGTNEHFF.

V gene TRBV7-2 combines with J gene TRBJ2-1; 11 bases align to TRBD2. The V segment lost 3 bases and the J segment 11 bases; nucleotides outside the gene matches: 15. Germline V gene sequence: CDR1 SGHTA, CDR2 FQGNSA. This CDR3 contains 17 residues. CDR3 amino acids: CASSLYTSGSFPNQQFF. The CDR3 nucleotides read TGTGCCAGCAGCTTGTATACTAGCGGGAGCTTCCCAAATCAGCAGTTCTTC. Full variable domain (rest looked up from reference TRBV7-2 and TRBJ2-1): GAGVSQSPSNKVTEKGKDVELRCDPISGHTALYWYRQSLGQGLEFLIYFQGNSAPDKSGLPSDRFSAERTGGSVSTLTIQRTQQEDSAVYLCASSLYTSGSFPNQQFFGPGTRLTVL.